This T cell receptor (beta chain) was sequenced for a study of blood T cells in healthy people across ages. Using a J-beta primer mix together with a sample-barcoded 5' primer, a second PCR was run for roughly 7 to 12 cycles. Samples each returned at least 2.5 million CDR3-containing paired-end reads. TCRdb ran MiXCR on the 5' RACE reads and lists one entry per CDR3 protein. Of 600,000 to 800,000 distinct CDR3 sequences listed, roughly 21% were seen once; the top ten hold 3% to 4%. Healthy individuals of Caucasian origin from Russia, aged roughly 6 to 90, served as donors. This CDR3 is 16 amino acids long. V lost 4 bases and J 2 bases, leaving 16 bases between the germline ends. Germline CDR1 SEHNR, CDR2 FQNEAQ (reference sequence). On this clonotype itself: Its antigen is unknown.

Study-wide results and limits: A roughly linear age-dependent decrease characterized TCR beta diversity per million T cells. Underestimates were what the diversity estimates from one million T cells were considered to be.

The sample taken for sequencing was blood. The clonotype originates from a man aged 65 to 85 in good health. This rearrangement joins TRBV7-9 to TRBJ2-3; tentative D call: TRBD1 (6 bases). CDR3 in DNA: TGTGCCAGCAGCTCCCCGTCCAACAGGGACACAGATACGCAGTATTTT. It yields the protein CASSSPSNRDTDTQYF. Combining the CDR3 with reference TRBV7-9 and TRBJ2-3 gives the whole variable domain DTGVSQNPRHKITKRGQNVTFRCDPISEHNRLYWYRQTLGQGPEFLTYFQNEAQLEKSRLLSDRFSAERPKGSFSTLEIQRTEQGDSAMYLCASSSPSNRDTDTQYFGPGTRLTVL.